This TCR beta chain came from a study of shared clonotypes between healthy human individuals (dated by TCRdb to 2020 to 2021). Study-level background: The cohort comprised a couple of women and a few men aged 18 to 49 years. For each donor, CD4 naive and CD4 memory were each run on three plates, CD8 naive on two plates, and CD8 memory on one plate. Blood TCR repertoires of several healthy adults were deeply sequenced to estimate repertoire size and the extent of clonotype sharing between individuals. To increase sequencing depth and limit assay-specific biases, different laboratories used diverse techniques to prepare libraries and sequence TCR repertoires. Per donor, leukapheresis produced somewhere between about 0.85 and 8.9 billion PBMCs.

The paper as a whole reports these results and caveats: Larger estimated clonotype richness was generally found for naive subsets than for memory subsets. Only blood was sampled, and tissue TCR repertoires likely differ from those in blood. Incomplete sequencing was indicated by rarefaction of sorted-subset datasets, despite the large sequencing depth. Because the study included only a small number of donors, the genetic and exposure-history diversity represented was limited. Pairwise subsampling led to the expectation that sequencing depth would affect the degree of clonotype sharing among donors. Sharing across several donors was observed for about 5% of naive CD4, 3% to 3.5% of naive CD8, 2.3% of memory CD4, and roughly 0.4% of memory CD8 clonotypes. Clonotypes shared by all four sorted-subset donors showed higher generation probabilities than non-shared clonotypes.

Using the deep immunoSEQ assay, multiplex PCR amplified TCR CDR3 regions from genomic DNA. For each cell subset, the extracted genomic DNA was distributed evenly across all wells of several immunoSEQ 96-well plates, and each plate served as one replicate. For sorted subsets, each replicate PCR was loaded with roughly 0.2 ug genomic DNA, equivalent to 25,000 to 30,000 T cell genomes. Purified libraries were measured with a Qubit 3.0 fluorometer, size-checked on a Bioanalyzer 2100, and measured again with the KAPA Library Quantification kit. Each immunoSEQ 96-well plate was sequenced on its own single-read 150-cycle Illumina NextSeq 550 flow cell. The authors' analysis ran thus. Because only junctional sequences without quality scores were contained in the immunoSEQ output, filtering matching that applied to full-length reads could not be performed. Sequences were annotated with PyIR, a Python wrapper for IgBLAST v1.9, using IMGT germline references to assign V/J genes and CDR3. Reads with weak V/J assignments (E-value above 1e-6), missing CDR3, stop codons, out-of-frame junctions, or ambiguous translated residues were removed. V3J clonotypes were defined by identical inferred V gene, J gene, and CDR3 amino acid sequence. The percentage overlap between two repertoires was calculated by dividing the number of shared unique clonotypes by the size of the smaller repertoire. Repertoire richness was assessed with RTK rarefaction, the Chao1 estimator, and Recon v2.1 estimates of unobserved clonotypes. OLGA was used to compute generation probabilities for all TCRbeta clonotypes that the gDNA method yielded from a few donors. Imported from immuneACCESS, the table was reduced by TCRdb to in-frame sequences with V and J called. These copies leave out some clones; in studies compared against another copy, an unresolved V gene accounts for under half, and the cause of the remainder is not known. D and trimming were read from the DNA, whereas the V and J calls and clone size are those reported in that table. The sample table holds some 630,000 clones, of which about 95% were seen once. The biggest ten clones account for more than 0.085% of the sample.

The V and J ends are trimmed by 11 bases and 3 bases, leaving 19 bases between them. CDR1 and CDR2, looked up from the germline V gene, are SGHVS and FQNEAQ. The CDR3 runs 14 amino acids, cysteine and phenylalanine included. The only DNA kept is the CDR3, 42 bases in frame from the first base. As concerns this clone: Its target antigen remains unknown. No much larger clone is present one base from it, and per-base qualities are unavailable.

CD8 naive samples consisted of CD45RO-negative cells that were positively selected for CCR7, yielding a CD45RA+CCR7+ population without TemRA cells. Healthy HIV-negative adults with no recently reported acute infections or vaccinations were included as donors. Every donor was a Caucasian adult living in Nashville, Tennessee, USA. Blood was obtained by leukapheresis, after which PBMCs were separated by Ficoll-Histopaque density gradient centrifugation and cryopreserved in liquid nitrogen vapor phase. Analytical flow cytometry was used to check the purity and quantity of each magnetically sorted T cell population. Genomic DNA was isolated from each sorted fraction and quantified by UV absorbance on a Nanodrop 2000c.

The receptor was derived from a woman between 25 and 40 years old in good health. Recombination joined TRBV7-8 with TRBJ2-5; the D gene cannot be resolved reliably. The specimen was naive CD8+ T cells sorted from blood. The sample's cell subset or site label, decoded: CD45RA+CCR7+. Here the CDR3 is given as CAGREATAEETQYF. Read as DNA, the sequence is TGTGCCGGGCGCGAGGCCACGGCCGAAGAGACCCAGTACTTC.